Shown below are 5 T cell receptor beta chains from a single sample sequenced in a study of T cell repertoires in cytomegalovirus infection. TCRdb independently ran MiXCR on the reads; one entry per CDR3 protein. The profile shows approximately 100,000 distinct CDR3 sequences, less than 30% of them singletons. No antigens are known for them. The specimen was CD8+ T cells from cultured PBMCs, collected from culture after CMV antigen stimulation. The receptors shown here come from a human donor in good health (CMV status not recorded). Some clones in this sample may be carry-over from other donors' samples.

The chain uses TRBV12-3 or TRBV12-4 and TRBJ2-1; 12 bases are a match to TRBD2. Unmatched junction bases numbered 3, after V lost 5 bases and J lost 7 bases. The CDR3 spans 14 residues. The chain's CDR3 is CASSPGLAGNEQFF. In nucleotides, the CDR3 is TGTGCCAGCAGTCCAGGACTAGCGGGGAATGAGCAGTTCTTC.

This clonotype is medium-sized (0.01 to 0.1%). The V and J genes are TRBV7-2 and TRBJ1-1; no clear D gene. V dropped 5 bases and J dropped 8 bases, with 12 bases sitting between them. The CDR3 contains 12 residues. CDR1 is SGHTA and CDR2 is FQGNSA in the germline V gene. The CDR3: CASSVRGREAFF. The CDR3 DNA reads TGTGCCAGCAGCGTTAGAGGGAGGGAAGCTTTCTTT.

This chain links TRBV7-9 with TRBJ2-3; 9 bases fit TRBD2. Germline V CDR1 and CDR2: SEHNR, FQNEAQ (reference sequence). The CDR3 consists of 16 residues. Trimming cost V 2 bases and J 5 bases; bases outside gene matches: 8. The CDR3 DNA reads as TGTGCCAGCAGCTTACTAGCGGGGACCGTTATAGATACGCAGTATTTT. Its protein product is CASSLLAGTVIDTQYF.

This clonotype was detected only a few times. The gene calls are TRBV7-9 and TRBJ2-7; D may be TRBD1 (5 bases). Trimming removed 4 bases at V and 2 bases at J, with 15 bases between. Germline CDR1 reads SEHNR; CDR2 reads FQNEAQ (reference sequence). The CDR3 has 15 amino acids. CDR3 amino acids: CASSSPSDSPYEQYF. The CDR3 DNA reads TGTGCCAGCAGCTCCCCTTCCGACAGTCCCTACGAGCAGTACTTC.

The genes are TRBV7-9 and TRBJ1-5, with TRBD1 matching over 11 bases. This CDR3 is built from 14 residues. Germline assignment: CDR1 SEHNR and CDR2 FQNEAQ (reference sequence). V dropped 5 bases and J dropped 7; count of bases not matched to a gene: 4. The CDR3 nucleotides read TGTGCCAGCAGCCCCGGACAGGGGGCGCAGCCCCAGCATTTT. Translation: CASSPGQGAQPQHF.